This T cell receptor beta chain was observed in a study of blood T cell repertoires in COVID-19. At the level of the study: Some COVID-19 samples were acute and others convalescent; all came from the United States, Italy and Spain. PBMCs, B-cell-depleted T cells, or T cells provided the cDNA or gDNA that made up the material.

Original processing methods: Amplification from reference gene primers served as the basis for estimated nucleated cell counts. Some clones are missing from TCRdb's copy, which holds only in-frame ones; the method was immunoSEQ multiplex PCR. Clone size and V and J calls were adopted from that table, with D and trimming inferred from the DNA. This table holds hundreds of thousands of clones, 70% to 90% found once. The CDR3 is 12 residues long. Per the germline V gene, CDR1 is LNHDA and CDR2 is SQIVND (reference sequence). V gave up 6 bases and J gave up 9 bases, with 14 bases separating them. The receptor was isolated from a man aged 50 to 59 with active or convalescent COVID-19. This chain connects TRBV19 to TRBJ1-1, with TRBD1 as a possible D gene (6 bases). The sequencing input was peripheral blood. In DNA form, the CDR3 reads TGTGCCAGTAGCCCAGAGAGGGGGAAAGCTTTCTTT. Its translation: CASSPERGKAFF. Complete variable domain (other parts from reference TRBV19 and TRBJ1-1): DGGITQSPKYLFRKEGQNVTLSCEQNLNHDAMYWYRQDPGQGLRLIYYSQIVNDFQKGDIAEGYSVSREKKESFPLTVTSAQKNPTAFYLCASSPERGKAFFGQGTRLTVV.